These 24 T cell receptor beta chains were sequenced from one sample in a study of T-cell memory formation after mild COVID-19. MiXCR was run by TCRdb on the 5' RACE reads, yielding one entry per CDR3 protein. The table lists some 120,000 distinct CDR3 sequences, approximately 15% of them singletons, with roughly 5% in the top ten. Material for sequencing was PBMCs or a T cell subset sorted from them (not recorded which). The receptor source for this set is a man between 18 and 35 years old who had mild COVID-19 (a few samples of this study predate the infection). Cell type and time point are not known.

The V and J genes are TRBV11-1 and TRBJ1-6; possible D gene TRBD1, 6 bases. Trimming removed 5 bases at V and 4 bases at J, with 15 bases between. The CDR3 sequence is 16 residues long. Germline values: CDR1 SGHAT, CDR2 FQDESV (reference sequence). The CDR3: CASSPGRTAYNSPLHF. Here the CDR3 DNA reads TGTGCCAGCAGCCCAGGAAGGACAGCTTATAATTCACCCCTCCACTTT.

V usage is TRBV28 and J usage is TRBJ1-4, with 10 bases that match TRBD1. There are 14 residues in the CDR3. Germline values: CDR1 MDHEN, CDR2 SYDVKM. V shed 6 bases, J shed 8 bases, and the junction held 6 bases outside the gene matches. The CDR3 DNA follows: TGTGCCAGCAGCCGGACAGGGGGAGGAGAAAAACTGTTTTTT. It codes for CASSRTGGGEKLFF.

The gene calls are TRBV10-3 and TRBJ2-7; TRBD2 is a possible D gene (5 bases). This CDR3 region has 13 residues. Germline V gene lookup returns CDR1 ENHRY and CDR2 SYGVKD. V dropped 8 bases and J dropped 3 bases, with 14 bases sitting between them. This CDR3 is CAIAGELSYEQYV. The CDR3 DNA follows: TGTGCCATCGCCGGGGAGCTGAGCTACGAGCAGTACGTC.

The chain's CDR3 is CATGQRGSSTDTQYF. The CDR3 DNA sequence: TGTGCCACCGGGCAGCGGGGGTCTAGCACAGATACGCAGTATTTT. V usage is TRBV24-1 and J usage is TRBJ2-3; 8 nucleotides match TRBD2. CDR1 and CDR2 (germline): KGHDR, SFDVKD. J was trimmed by 0 bases and V by 9 bases; bases with no gene match: 7. The CDR3 has 15 residues.

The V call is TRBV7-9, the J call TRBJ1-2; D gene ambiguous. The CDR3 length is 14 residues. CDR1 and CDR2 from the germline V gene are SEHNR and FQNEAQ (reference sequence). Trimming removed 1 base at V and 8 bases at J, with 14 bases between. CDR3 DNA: TGTGCCAGCAGCTTAGGAGAAGGACTGGCCGGCTACACCTTC. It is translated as CASSLGEGLAGYTF.

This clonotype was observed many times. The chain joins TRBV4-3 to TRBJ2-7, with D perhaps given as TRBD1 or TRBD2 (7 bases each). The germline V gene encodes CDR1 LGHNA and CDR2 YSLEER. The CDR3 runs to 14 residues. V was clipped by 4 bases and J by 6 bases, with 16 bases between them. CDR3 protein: CASSPQGGSGEQYF. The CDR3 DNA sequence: TGCGCCAGCAGCCCGCAGGGGGGGTCTGGCGAGCAGTACTTC.

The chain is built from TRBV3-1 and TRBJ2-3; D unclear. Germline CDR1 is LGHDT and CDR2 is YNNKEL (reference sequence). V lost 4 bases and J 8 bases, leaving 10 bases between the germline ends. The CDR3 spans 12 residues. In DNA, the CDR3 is TGTGCCAGCAGCCTTAGTCTTGGTACGCAGTATTTT. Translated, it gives CASSLSLGTQYF.

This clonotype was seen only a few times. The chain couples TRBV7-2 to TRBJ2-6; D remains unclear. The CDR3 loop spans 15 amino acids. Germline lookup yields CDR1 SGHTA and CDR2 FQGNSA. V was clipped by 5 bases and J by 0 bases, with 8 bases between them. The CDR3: CASSRRSSGANVLTF. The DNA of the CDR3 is TGTGCCAGCAGCCGCCGGAGCTCTGGGGCCAACGTCCTGACTTTC.

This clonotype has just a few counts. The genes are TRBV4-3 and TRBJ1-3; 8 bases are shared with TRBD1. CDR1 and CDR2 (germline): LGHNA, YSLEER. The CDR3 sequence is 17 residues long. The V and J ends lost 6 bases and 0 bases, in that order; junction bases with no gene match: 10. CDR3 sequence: CASRREDRGGSGNTIYF. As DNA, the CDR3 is TGCGCCAGCAGGCGGGAAGACAGGGGAGGCTCTGGAAACACCATATATTTT.

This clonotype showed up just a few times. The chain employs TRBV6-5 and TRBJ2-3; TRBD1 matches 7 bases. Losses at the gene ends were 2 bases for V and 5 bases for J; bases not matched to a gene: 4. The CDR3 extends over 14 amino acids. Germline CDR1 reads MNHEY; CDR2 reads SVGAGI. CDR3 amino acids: CASSYTGAGDTQYF. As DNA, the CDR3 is TGTGCCAGCAGTTACACAGGGGCGGGAGATACGCAGTATTTT.

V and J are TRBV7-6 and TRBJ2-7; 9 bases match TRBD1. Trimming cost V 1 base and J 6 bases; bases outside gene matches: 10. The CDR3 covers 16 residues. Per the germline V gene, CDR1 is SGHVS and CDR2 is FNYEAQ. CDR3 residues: CASSLVGGQGGGEQYF. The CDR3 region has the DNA TGTGCCAGCAGCTTAGTGGGGGGACAGGGAGGGGGCGAGCAGTACTTC.

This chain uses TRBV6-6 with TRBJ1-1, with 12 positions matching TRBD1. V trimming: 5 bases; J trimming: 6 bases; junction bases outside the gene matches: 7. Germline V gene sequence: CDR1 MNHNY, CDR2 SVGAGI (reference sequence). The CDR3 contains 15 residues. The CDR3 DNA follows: TGTGCCAGCAGTCAACCGGGACAGGGGGCCGCTGAAGCTTTCTTT. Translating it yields CASSQPGQGAAEAFF.

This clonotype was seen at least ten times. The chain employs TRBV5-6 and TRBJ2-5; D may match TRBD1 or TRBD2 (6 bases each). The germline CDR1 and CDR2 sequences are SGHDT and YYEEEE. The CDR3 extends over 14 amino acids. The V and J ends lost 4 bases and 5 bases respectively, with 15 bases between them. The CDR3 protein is CASSPGGGTETQYF. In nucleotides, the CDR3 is TGTGCCAGCAGCCCTGGAGGGGGTACGGAGACCCAGTACTTC.

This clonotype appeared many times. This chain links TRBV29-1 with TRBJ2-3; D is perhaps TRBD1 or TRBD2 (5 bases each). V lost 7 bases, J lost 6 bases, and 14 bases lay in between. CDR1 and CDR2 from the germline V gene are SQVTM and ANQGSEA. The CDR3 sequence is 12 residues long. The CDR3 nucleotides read TGCAGCGCGGGGACCCAGGCGGATACGCAGTATTTT. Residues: CSAGTQADTQYF.

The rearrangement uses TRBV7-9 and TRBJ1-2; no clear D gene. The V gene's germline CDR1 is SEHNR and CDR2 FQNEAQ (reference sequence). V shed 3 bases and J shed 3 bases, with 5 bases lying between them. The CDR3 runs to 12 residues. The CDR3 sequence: CASSFGDYGYTF. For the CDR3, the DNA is TGTGCCAGCAGCTTCGGGGACTATGGCTACACCTTC.

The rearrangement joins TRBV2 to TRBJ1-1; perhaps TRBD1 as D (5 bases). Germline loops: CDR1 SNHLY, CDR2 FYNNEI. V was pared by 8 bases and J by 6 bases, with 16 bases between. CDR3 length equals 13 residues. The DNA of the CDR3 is TGTGCCAGCTCGGGGGGGGACGTCTCTGAAGCTTTCTTT. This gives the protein CASSGGDVSEAFF.

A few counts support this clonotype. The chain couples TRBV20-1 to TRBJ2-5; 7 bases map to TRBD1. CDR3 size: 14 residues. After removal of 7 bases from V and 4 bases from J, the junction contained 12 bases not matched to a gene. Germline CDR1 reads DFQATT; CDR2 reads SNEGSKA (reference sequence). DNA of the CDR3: TGCAGTGTGAGGGGGCCCCAGGATTTAGAGACCCAGTACTTC. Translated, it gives CSVRGPQDLETQYF.

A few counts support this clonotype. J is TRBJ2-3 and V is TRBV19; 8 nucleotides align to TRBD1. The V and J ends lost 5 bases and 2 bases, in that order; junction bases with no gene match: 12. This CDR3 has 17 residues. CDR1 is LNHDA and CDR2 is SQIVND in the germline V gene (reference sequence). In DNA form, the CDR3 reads TGTGCCAGTAGTGCCTCCGGGACAGGTCACCTCACAGATACGCAGTATTTT. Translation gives CASSASGTGHLTDTQYF.

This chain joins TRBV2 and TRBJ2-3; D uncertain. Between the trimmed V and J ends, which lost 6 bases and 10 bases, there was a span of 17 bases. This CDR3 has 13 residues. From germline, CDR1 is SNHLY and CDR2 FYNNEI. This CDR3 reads CASRYLAAGPQYF. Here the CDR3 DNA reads TGTGCCAGCAGGTATTTGGCAGCCGGTCCGCAGTATTTT.

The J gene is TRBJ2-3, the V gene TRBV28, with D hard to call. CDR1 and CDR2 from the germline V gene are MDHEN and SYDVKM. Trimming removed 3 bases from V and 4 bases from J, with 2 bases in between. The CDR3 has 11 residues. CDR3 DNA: TGTGCCAGCAGTTTGCCAGATACGCAGTATTTT. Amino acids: CASSLPDTQYF.

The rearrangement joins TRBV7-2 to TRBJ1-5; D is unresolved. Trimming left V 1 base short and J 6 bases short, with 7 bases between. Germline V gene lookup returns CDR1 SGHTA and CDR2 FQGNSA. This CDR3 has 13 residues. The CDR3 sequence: CASSLGMGQPQHF. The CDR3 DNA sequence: TGTGCCAGCAGCTTAGGGATGGGTCAGCCCCAGCATTTT.

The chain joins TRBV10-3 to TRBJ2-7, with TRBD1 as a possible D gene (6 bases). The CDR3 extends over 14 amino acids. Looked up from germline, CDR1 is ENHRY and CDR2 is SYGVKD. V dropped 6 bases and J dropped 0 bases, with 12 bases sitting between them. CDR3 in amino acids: CAISPGHGSYEQYV. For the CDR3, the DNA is TGTGCCATCAGCCCGGGACATGGCTCCTACGAGCAGTACGTC.

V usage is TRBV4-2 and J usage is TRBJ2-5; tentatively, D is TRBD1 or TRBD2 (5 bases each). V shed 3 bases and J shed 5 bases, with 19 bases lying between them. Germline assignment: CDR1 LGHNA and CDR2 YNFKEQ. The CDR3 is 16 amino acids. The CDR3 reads CASSHPDWGNTETQYF. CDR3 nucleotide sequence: TGTGCCAGCAGCCATCCTGACTGGGGGAACACGGAGACCCAGTACTTC.

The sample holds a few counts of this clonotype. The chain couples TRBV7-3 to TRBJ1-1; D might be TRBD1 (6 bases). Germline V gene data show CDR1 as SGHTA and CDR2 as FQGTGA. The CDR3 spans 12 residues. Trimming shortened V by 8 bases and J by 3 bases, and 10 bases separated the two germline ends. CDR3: CASSGHYTEAFF. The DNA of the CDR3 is TGTGCCAGCTCGGGACACTACACTGAAGCTTTCTTT.